The clone carrying this T cell receptor (beta chain) was recorded at least ten times. Its cognate antigen is unknown. This specimen belongs to a study of T cells after yellow fever vaccination. Broader study findings: Most clones from primary vaccination were detected again post-booster (almost 98% CD4, about 88% CD8). Any FACS-sorted repertoire could hold abundant clonotypes that contaminate it from the bulk population.

The 5'RACE template-switching step produced TCR cDNA and added a universal primer site and UMIs. TCRdb itself ran the 5' RACE reads through MiXCR, one entry per CDR3 protein. The table records a few hundred thousand distinct CDR3 sequences, around 3.6% of them present only once. This specimen consisted of PBMCs, obtained on the day of the yellow fever booster vaccination. The receptor was derived from a man in his late teens or twenties who received the YFV17D yellow fever vaccine.

CDR3 residues: CASSYSWQDNYGYTF. For the CDR3, the DNA is TGTGCCAGCAGTTACTCGTGGCAGGATAACTATGGCTACACCTTC. The rearrangement uses TRBV6-5 and TRBJ1-2; D unclear. The V end lost 0 bases, the J end lost 1 base, and 9 bases lay between the germline ends. The CDR3 extends over 15 amino acids. Germline V gene lookup returns CDR1 MNHEY and CDR2 SVGAGI.